This T cell receptor (beta chain) came from a study of shared clonotypes between healthy human individuals. Study-level results: Read depth was anticipated to influence clonotype sharing among donors. Roughly 4.6% of naive CD4 clonotypes were common to several donors.

Trimming took 3 bases from V and 5 from J, leaving 8 bases between them. The CDR3 spans 12 residues. Germline V gene lookup returns CDR1 MNHEY and CDR2 SMNVEV (reference sequence). Only in-frame clones appear in the TCRdb table, and some are missing; sequencing was by immunoSEQ multiplex PCR. The top ten hold 1.5% to 2% of the sample, which has about 2.1 million clones, about 93% seen once. A remark on this clone: Its target is unknown.

CD45RO-negative, CCR7-selected cells formed the naive CD8 fraction, which excluded terminally differentiated effector memory CD45RA+ cells. The donor cohort consisted entirely of Caucasian adults residing in Nashville, Tennessee. The chain has TRBV27 and TRBJ2-7; D gene ambiguous. Source material: naive CD8+ T cells from PBMCs. The TCR comes from a man younger than 35 in good health. Some clones in this sample may be carry-over from other donors' samples. CDR3 loop: CASSFRSNEQYF. CDR3 nucleotide sequence: TGTGCCAGCAGTTTCAGGTCTAACGAGCAGTACTTC.